This is a list of T cell receptor beta chains from one sample in a study of T-cell reconstitution after alpha-beta-depleted transplantation in children. TCRdb reprocessed the PCR reads via MiXCR and lists one record per CDR3 protein. The sample includes roughly 100,000 distinct CDR3 sequences, 6% to 9% of them seen just once. The source was PBMCs, collected before TCRalphabeta/CD19-depleted stem cell transplant. Receptors originate from a boy younger than 10 with acute lymphoblastic leukemia, due to receive a stem cell transplant. CDR3s include the opening cysteine and the closing phenylalanine or tryptophan. The order of the fields is CDR3 length, clone size, D gene, V gene, J gene, CDR3 DNA, CDR3 protein. The D gene is left open where the match is weak. A row's size may be missing; if present it is once, few, many or a size class.

length: 14; size: .; D: .; V: TRBV3-1; J: TRBJ2-7; DNA: TGTGCCAGCAGCCAAGCGAGGGGGGCCTACGAGCAGTACTTC; CDR3: CASSQARGAYEQYF
length: 19; size: .; D: TRBD2; V: TRBV7-6; J: TRBJ2-1; DNA: TGTGCCAGCAGCCCCAGCTCCGATTTAGCGGGGGGGTCCTACAATGAGCAGTTCTTC; CDR3: CASSPSSDLAGGSYNEQFF
length: 15; size: many; D: TRBD1; V: TRBV5-1; J: TRBJ2-3; DNA: TGCGCCAGCAGCCGGAGCAGGACAGGGACAGATACGCAGTATTTT; CDR3: CASSRSRTGTDTQYF
length: 14; size: .; D: .; V: TRBV27; J: TRBJ2-3; DNA: TGTGCCAGCAGTTTCACACCGACCCCCGATACGCAGTATTTT; CDR3: CASSFTPTPDTQYF
length: 14; size: many; D: .; V: TRBV7-2; J: TRBJ1-3; DNA: TGTGCCAGCAGCTTTGATGGAACTGGAAACACCATATATTTT; CDR3: CASSFDGTGNTIYF
length: 16; size: few; D: TRBD2; V: TRBV20-1; J: TRBJ2-5; DNA: TGCAGTGCTAGAGATGAGGCAGCGGGGGAACAAGAGACCCAGTACTTC; CDR3: CSARDEAAGEQETQYF
length: 16; size: many; D: TRBD2; V: TRBV11-2; J: TRBJ2-7; DNA: TGTGCCAGCAGCCCGCCGACTAGCGGGGGGACCTACGAGCAGTACTTC; CDR3: CASSPPTSGGTYEQYF
length: 14; size: many; D: .; V: TRBV4-1; J: TRBJ1-1; DNA: TGCGCCAGCAGTCTGCGAGGACTGAACACTGAAGCTTTCTTT; CDR3: CASSLRGLNTEAFF
length: 16; size: many; D: .; V: TRBV4-1; J: TRBJ2-5; DNA: TGCGCCAGCAGCCAAGCTCCTAGTTATGGAACTGAGACCCAGTACTTC; CDR3: CASSQAPSYGTETQYF
length: 13; size: .; D: TRBD1; V: TRBV27; J: TRBJ2-1; DNA: TGTGCCAGCTCCCTCCAGGGGGCTGATGAGCAGTTCTTC; CDR3: CASSLQGADEQFF